The source of this T cell receptor beta chain is a study of shared clonotypes between healthy human individuals. Broader study findings: Clonotype sharing among donors was thought likely to change with sequencing depth.

Assay used: immunoSEQ multiplex PCR; TCRdb lists only in-frame clones, some missing. The sample has 2 million to 2.5 million clones, approximately 94% seen once. As concerns this clone: Its target is not known.

This TCR derives from a young man in good health. What was sequenced was naive CD4+ T cells sorted from blood. Subset of the sample: CD45RA+ positively selected.

CDR3 coding DNA: TGCGCCAGCACCCCCTCGAGCCGGGGAGCGATGAACACTGAAGCTTTCTTT. Amino acids: CASTPSSRGAMNTEAFF. The chain uses TRBV5-1 and TRBJ1-1; no reliable D call. The length of the CDR3 is 17 residues. V gave up 6 bases and J gave up 0 bases, with 21 bases separating them. Germline V CDR1 and CDR2: SGHRS, YFSETQ.